Shown below are 29 T cell receptor beta chains from a single sample sequenced in a study of OX40 agonist ivuxolimab in advanced cancers. The repertoire was sequenced with immunoSEQ multiplex PCR; TCRdb's copy has only in-frame clones and lacks some. The sample contains around 19,000 clones, over 80% of which appear only once. This specimen consisted of CD4+ or CD8+ T cells sorted from blood, obtained in a trial of the OX40 agonist ivuxolimab. Every receptor here comes from an adult with an advanced solid tumor such as melanoma, head and neck, liver or kidney cancer.

Within the sample, this clone is medium-sized (0.01 to 0.1%). J is TRBJ2-2 and V is TRBV11-2; maybe TRBD1 (8 bases). The CDR3 is 17 amino acids. V was trimmed by 5 bases and J by 8 bases, leaving 24 bases between them. The germline gives CDR1 SGHAT, CDR2 FQNNGV. In DNA, the CDR3 is TGTGCCAGCAGCGCCCCGGGGGGACAGGAGCTCTTAGGGGAGCTGTTTTTT. Translated, it gives CASSAPGGQELLGELFF.

The chain employs TRBV4-2 and TRBJ1-5; D may be TRBD1 (6 bases). This CDR3 has 15 amino acids. Trimming removed 1 base from V and 3 bases from J, with 10 bases in between. Germline CDR1 LGHNA, CDR2 YNFKEQ. CDR3 in amino acids: CASSQGGQINQPQHF. DNA for the CDR3: TGTGCCAGCAGCCAAGGAGGACAGATCAATCAGCCCCAGCATTTT.

In its sample, this clone was seen once. V is TRBV19 and J is TRBJ2-5; 8 bases line up with TRBD1. CDR1 is LNHDA and CDR2 is SQIVND in the germline V gene (reference sequence). The CDR3 consists of 14 residues. With V trimmed by 5 bases and J by 5 bases, 7 bases remained unmatched. The CDR3 DNA reads as TGTGCCAGTAGTCCAGGACAGGGTTGGGAGACCCAGTACTTC. It specifies CASSPGQGWETQYF.

The V call is TRBV15, the J call TRBJ1-6, with no clear D. Germline V gives CDR1 LNHNV, CDR2 YYDKDF (reference sequence). This CDR3 has 13 residues. The V gene lost 3 bases and the J gene lost 10 bases, with 10 bases spanning the gap. CDR3 sequence reads: CATSSSVGSPLHF. The DNA for the CDR3 is TGTGCCACCAGCAGTTCTGTCGGGTCACCCCTCCACTTT.

CDR3 in amino acids: CASSQGFAGAGEKLFF. The CDR3 bases are TGCGCCAGCAGCCAAGGGTTCGCGGGGGCGGGGGAAAAACTGTTTTTT. The V gene is TRBV4-1, the J gene TRBJ1-4; perhaps TRBD1 as D (6 bases). V was pared by 1 base and J by 8 bases, with 17 bases between. CDR3 length: 16 residues. From germline, CDR1 is MGHRA and CDR2 YSYEKL.

The chain has TRBV30 and TRBJ1-2, with TRBD1 as a possible D gene (5 bases). Looked up from germline, CDR1 is GTSNPN and CDR2 is SVGIG (reference sequence). The length of the CDR3 is 12 residues. The V gene lost 3 bases and the J gene lost 2 bases, with 7 bases spanning the gap. The CDR3 coding sequence is TGTGCCTGGAGATGGGGGAACTATGGCTACACCTTC. As protein: CAWRWGNYGYTF.

This clone was found once. The J gene is TRBJ2-1, the V gene TRBV5-6; 8 nucleotides line up with TRBD1. The CDR3 spans 15 residues. Germline assignment: CDR1 SGHDT and CDR2 YYEEEE. The junction had 0 bases not matched to a gene; V was cut back by 0 bases and J by 1 base. CDR3 loop: CASSLGQGSYNEQFF. The DNA for the CDR3 is TGTGCCAGCAGCTTGGGACAGGGGTCCTACAATGAGCAGTTCTTC.

The chain joins TRBV6-5 to TRBJ1-5; D remains ambiguous. The V and J ends lost 9 bases and 1 base respectively, with 10 bases between them. The CDR3 is 13 residues long. Germline CDR1 is MNHEY and CDR2 is SVGAGI. CDR3 region: CASSRRSNQPQHF. The CDR3 nucleotides read TGTGCCAGTTCGAGGAGGAGCAATCAGCCCCAGCATTTT.

The gene calls are TRBV5-6 and TRBJ2-5; 7 bases map to TRBD2. The CDR3 spans 14 residues. The ends lost 2 bases at V and 2 bases at J; junction bases unmatched: 3. The V gene's germline CDR1 is SGHDT and CDR2 YYEEEE. CDR3 DNA sequence: TGTGCCAGCAGCTTTTTGCGGGGGCAAGAGACCCAGTACTTC. Translation: CASSFLRGQETQYF.

The rearrangement uses TRBV6-4 and TRBJ2-3; D is perhaps TRBD2 (6 bases). V was shortened by 2 bases and J by 0 bases, with 6 bases between the two germline ends. Germline loops: CDR1 MRHNA, CDR2 SNTAGT. This CDR3 contains 14 residues. The CDR3 sequence: CASSDGTSTDTQYF. For the CDR3, the DNA is TGTGCCAGCAGTGACGGGACTAGCACAGATACGCAGTATTTT.

The chain combines TRBV15 with TRBJ1-2; D is possibly TRBD1 (6 bases). Trimming removed 0 bases from V and 4 bases from J, with 12 bases in between. CDR3 length: 15 residues. The germline gives CDR1 LNHNV, CDR2 YYDKDF (reference sequence). CDR3 sequence (DNA): TGTGCCACCAGCAGAGAGACAGGAGGGGGCTATGGCTACACCTTC. As protein: CATSRETGGGYGYTF.

This chain links TRBV11-2 with TRBJ2-7; 10 positions match TRBD1. This CDR3 contains 18 residues. The V gene end was trimmed by 3 bases and the J gene end by 3 bases; junction bases not matched to a gene: 14. Germline CDR1 is SGHAT and CDR2 is FQNNGV. The CDR3 here is CASSFRGPGQGTYYEQYF. DNA for the CDR3: TGTGCCAGCAGCTTTAGGGGCCCGGGACAGGGGACCTACTACGAGCAGTACTTC.

The chain uses TRBV27 and TRBJ2-1, with D perhaps given as TRBD1 or TRBD2 (5 bases each). The germline V gene has CDR1 MNHEY and CDR2 SMNVEV (reference sequence). CDR3 length: 15 amino acids. V lost 0 bases, J lost 3 bases, and 9 bases lay in between. DNA for the CDR3: TGTGCCAGCAGTTTATCGGGGGATCTCTACAATGAGCAGTTCTTC. It encodes CASSLSGDLYNEQFF.

The chain employs TRBV5-5 and TRBJ2-7, with 8 nucleotides matching TRBD1. Germline-derived CDR1 and CDR2 are SGHKS and YYEKEE (reference sequence). Trimming cost V 0 bases and J 6 bases; bases outside gene matches: 8. CDR3 length: 15 residues. CDR3 in amino acids: CASSLAMTGVFEQYF. The DNA for the CDR3 is TGTGCCAGCAGCTTGGCTATGACAGGGGTCTTCGAGCAGTACTTC.

This rearrangement joins TRBV7-9 to TRBJ2-7; D is unresolved. The germline V gene has CDR1 SEHNR and CDR2 FQNEAQ (reference sequence). Between the trimmed V and J ends, which lost 3 bases and 1 base, there was a span of 7 bases. The CDR3 length is 13 residues. The CDR3 protein is CASSFGISYEQYF. CDR3 in DNA: TGTGCCAGCAGCTTCGGTATTTCCTACGAGCAGTACTTC.

The V and J genes are TRBV10-1 and TRBJ1-5, with 8 bases aligning to TRBD1. Germline V gives CDR1 WNHNN, CDR2 SYGVQD (reference sequence). J lost 3 bases, V lost 7 bases, and 5 bases had no gene match. The CDR3 consists of 14 residues. The CDR3 protein is CASIGQGHNQPQHF. The DNA of the CDR3 is TGCGCCAGCATTGGACAGGGTCACAATCAGCCCCAGCATTTT.

The chain joins TRBV27 to TRBJ2-7; possibly TRBD1 for D (6 bases). Germline V gene data show CDR1 as MNHEY and CDR2 as SMNVEV (reference sequence). The CDR3 length is 14 residues. V was pared by 2 bases and J by 4 bases, with 12 bases between. The CDR3 spells CASSLQGSSYEQYF. The DNA for the CDR3 is TGTGCCAGCAGTTTACAGGGGTCCTCTTACGAGCAGTACTTC.

V usage is TRBV5-4 and J usage is TRBJ1-6, with TRBD1 as a possible D gene (6 bases). This CDR3 comprises 13 residues. The V end was cut by 1 base, the J end by 9 bases, with 8 bases between. Germline V CDR1 and CDR2: SGHNT, YYREEE (reference sequence). DNA of the CDR3: TGTGCCAGCAGCTTGACAGGGAGTTCACCCCTCCACTTT. The encoded protein is CASSLTGSSPLHF.

The V call is TRBV7-9, the J call TRBJ2-3; D uncertain. V lost 5 bases and J lost 4, with 7 bases in between. This CDR3 is built from 12 residues. Germline loops: CDR1 SEHNR, CDR2 FQNEAQ (reference sequence). CDR3 DNA sequence: TGTGCCAGCAGCCGTTCTTCAGATACGCAGTATTTT. This translates into CASSRSSDTQYF.

This chain links TRBV19 with TRBJ1-5; D gene unclear. V was trimmed by 9 bases and J by 1 base, leaving 10 bases between them. This CDR3 comprises 13 residues. CDR1 is LNHDA and CDR2 is SQIVND in the germline V gene (reference sequence). The DNA of the CDR3 is TGTGCCAGCCGGACGGAGAGCAATCAGCCCCAGCATTTT. This encodes CASRTESNQPQHF. Together with reference TRBV19 and TRBJ1-5, the CDR3 gives the full variable domain: DGGITQSPKYLFRKEGQNVTLSCEQNLNHDAMYWYRQDPGQGLRLIYYSQIVNDFQKGDIAEGYSVSREKKESFPLTVTSAQKNPTAFYLCASRTESNQPQHFGDGTRLSIL.

The chain is built from TRBV30 and TRBJ2-5; D is uncertain. This CDR3 has 12 residues. The ends were cut back, 3 bases at V and 7 bases at J, with 12 bases in the middle. CDR1 GTSNPN and CDR2 SVGIG come from the germline V gene (reference sequence). CDR3 sequence reads: CAWREPSGTQYF. The CDR3 bases are TGTGCCTGGAGGGAGCCGTCGGGGACCCAGTACTTC.

The chain links TRBV28 to TRBJ2-7; 7 bases line up with TRBD1. This CDR3 region has 16 residues. CDR1 is MDHEN and CDR2 is SYDVKM in the germline V gene. Germline trimming cut 6 bases from V and 3 bases from J; bases unmatched to any gene: 14. Here the CDR3 reads CASSLGLGTENYEQYF. CDR3 bases: TGTGCCAGCAGCCTAGGGTTGGGGACAGAAAACTACGAGCAGTACTTC.

The chain couples TRBV29-1 to TRBJ2-1; D perhaps matches TRBD2 (6 bases). V was pared by 4 bases and J by 0 bases, with 10 bases between. The CDR3 is made up of 14 amino acids. Looked up from germline, CDR1 is SQVTM and CDR2 is ANQGSEA. CDR3 nucleotides: TGCAGCGTTGGACTAGGGAGCTCCTACAATGAGCAGTTCTTC. Amino acid sequence: CSVGLGSSYNEQFF.

V and J are TRBV5-4 and TRBJ1-2, with D tentatively TRBD1 (5 bases). V was pared by 4 bases and J by 2 bases, with 9 bases between. Per the germline V gene, CDR1 is SGHNT and CDR2 is YYREEE (reference sequence). This CDR3 region has 13 residues. As DNA, the CDR3 is TGTGCCAGCAGCCTCGGGGGGAACTATGGCTACACCTTC. As protein: CASSLGGNYGYTF.

This chain uses TRBV19 with TRBJ2-5; TRBD2 is a possible D gene (6 bases). The CDR3 is 12 residues long. Trimming left V 7 bases short and J 3 bases short, with 9 bases between. Germline V gene lookup returns CDR1 LNHDA and CDR2 SQIVND (reference sequence). CDR3 nucleotides: TGTGCCAGTACCGGAGGGGAAGAGACCCAGTACTTC. This translates into CASTGGEETQYF. The whole variable domain, filled in from reference TRBV19 and TRBJ2-5, reads DGGITQSPKYLFRKEGQNVTLSCEQNLNHDAMYWYRQDPGQGLRLIYYSQIVNDFQKGDIAEGYSVSREKKESFPLTVTSAQKNPTAFYLCASTGGEETQYFGPGTRLLVL.

The V and J genes are TRBV15 and TRBJ2-7, with a weak D call TRBD1 (6 bases). With 3 bases removed from V and 3 bases from J, the gap between germline ends came to 12 bases. CDR1 and CDR2 (germline): LNHNV, YYDKDF (reference sequence). The CDR3 length is 14 residues. CDR3 nucleotide sequence: TGTGCCACCAGCAGGACCGAGGACAGCTACGAGCAGTACTTC. It yields the protein CATSRTEDSYEQYF.

V usage is TRBV4-2 and J usage is TRBJ1-4, with D unclear. Germline V gene data show CDR1 as LGHNA and CDR2 as YNFKEQ. The V end lost 0 bases, the J end lost 10 bases, and 12 bases lay between the germline ends. The CDR3 is 14 amino acids. The CDR3 DNA reads TGTGCCAGCAGCCAAGATGAAGAAGGAGGAAAACTGTTTTTT. Translating gives CASSQDEEGGKLFF.

The rearrangement uses TRBV4-1 and TRBJ1-1, with D possibly TRBD1 on 5 matching bases. V was cut by 3 bases and J by 0 bases, with 11 bases left in between. The CDR3 spans 15 residues. Germline V gives CDR1 MGHRA, CDR2 YSYEKL. This CDR3 reads CASSQLGVMNTEAFF. CDR3 nucleotide sequence: TGCGCCAGCAGCCAGCTGGGGGTCATGAACACTGAAGCTTTCTTT.

The rearrangement joins TRBV5-1 to TRBJ1-1, with 7 bases identical to TRBD1. With 4 bases clipped from V and 1 base from J, the junction kept 4 bases outside the gene matches. CDR1 and CDR2 from the germline V gene are SGHRS and YFSETQ. The CDR3 consists of 14 residues. CDR3 sequence reads: CASSPGQENTEAFF. For the CDR3, the DNA is TGCGCCAGCAGCCCAGGACAGGAGAACACTGAAGCTTTCTTT.